This is a list of T cell receptor beta chains from one sample in a study of long-term antiretroviral therapy in people with HIV. Repertoires were generated with immunoSEQ multiplex PCR, while TCRdb's copy carries only in-frame clones and drops some. In the table there are around 33,000 clones, 83% of which are singletons. The sample consisted of unsorted PBMCs, taken 0.4 years before starting antiretroviral therapy. These receptors were obtained from a man between 18 and 35 years old with HIV. Both conserved end residues are part of each CDR3. Each record gives: D gene, J gene, V gene, clone size, CDR3 length, CDR3 protein, CDR3 DNA. D genes are given only for firm matches. Only part of the rows carry a size: once, few, many, or a class if the clone is expanded.

TRBD1 | TRBJ2-7 | TRBV11-2 | NA | 15 | CASSLTGQGYHEQYF | TGTGCCAGCAGCCTTACGGGACAGGGGTACCACGAGCAGTACTTC
NA | TRBJ2-7 | TRBV9 | NA | 15 | CASSVGHLSSYEQYF | TGTGCCAGCAGCGTAGGCCACCTGAGCTCCTACGAGCAGTACTTC
TRBD2 | TRBJ2-5 | TRBV5-1 | NA | 15 | CASSLTTSGGETQYF | TGCGCCAGCAGCTTGACAACTAGCGGGGGAGAGACCCAGTACTTC
NA | TRBJ1-1 | TRBV6-5 | few | 14 | CASSRGRGNTEAFF | TGTGCCAGCAGTAGGGGGAGAGGGAACACTGAAGCTTTCTTT
NA | TRBJ2-1 | TRBV7-3 | NA | 13 | CASSGPLLGEQFF | TGTGCCAGCAGCGGCCCTCTTTTAGGAGAGCAGTTCTTC
TRBD2 | TRBJ2-7 | TRBV6-6 | NA | 16 | CASSSAGTSGSYEQYF | TGTGCCAGCAGCTCTGCCGGGACTAGCGGTTCCTACGAGCAGTACTTC
NA | TRBJ1-3 | TRBV4-2 | NA | 16 | CASSQDAGIEGNTIYF | TGTGCCAGCAGCCAAGACGCGGGAATCGAGGGAAACACCATATATTTT
NA | TRBJ2-7 | TRBV11-2 | NA | 15 | CASSPGGVLWYEQYF | TGTGCCAGCAGCCCAGGAGGGGTGCTTTGGTACGAGCAGTACTTC
NA | TRBJ2-1 | TRBV7-3 | NA | 15 | CASSLRVGGHNEQFF | TGTGCCAGCAGCTTAAGAGTCGGGGGACACAATGAGCAGTTCTTC
NA | TRBJ2-7 | TRBV6-1 | NA | 16 | CASSEDGEGAPYEQYF | TGTGCCAGCAGTGAAGATGGAGAGGGTGCCCCCTACGAGCAGTACTTC
NA | TRBJ1-5 | TRBV23-1 | NA | 16 | CASSQSALGTNQPQHF | TGCGCCAGCAGTCAATCGGCTTTGGGGACCAATCAGCCCCAGCATTTT
TRBD1 | TRBJ2-7 | TRBV10-3 | NA | 15 | CAISSRQGNSYEQYF | TGTGCCATCAGTTCCCGACAGGGGAACTCCTACGAGCAGTACTTC
NA | TRBJ1-4 | TRBV5-1 | NA | 16 | CASSLGKGIGNEKLFF | TGCGCCAGCAGCTTGGGGAAGGGGATCGGTAATGAAAAACTGTTTTTT
TRBD2 | TRBJ2-5 | TRBV27 | NA | 17 | CASGLAGVGRLVETQYF | TGTGCCAGCGGACTAGCGGGAGTTGGTCGGTTGGTGGAGACCCAGTACTTC
TRBD2 | TRBJ2-2 | TRBV7-9 | NA | 14 | CARAGKPNTGELFF | TGTGCCAGAGCGGGGAAGCCCAACACCGGGGAGCTGTTTTTT
TRBD2 | TRBJ2-7 | TRBV19 | NA | 18 | CASSILGGLAGVSHEQYF | TGTGCCAGTAGTATCTTGGGGGGACTAGCGGGAGTCTCCCACGAGCAGTACTTC
TRBD1 | TRBJ1-1 | TRBV7-9 | NA | 11 | CASTRGTEAFF | TGTGCCAGCACCAGGGGGACTGAAGCTTTCTTT
NA | TRBJ2-1 | TRBV29-1 | NA | 13 | CSATGDSYNEQFF | TGCAGCGCCACGGGTGACAGCTACAATGAGCAGTTCTTC
TRBD2 | TRBJ2-2 | TRBV29-1 | once | 21 | CSAQSRPTSGSPPWDTGELFF | TGCAGCGCACAAAGTAGGCCGACTAGCGGGAGCCCCCCTTGGGACACCGGGGAGCTGTTTTTT
NA | TRBJ2-7 | TRBV7-6 | NA | 13 | CASSLGPDYEQYF | TGTGCCAGCAGCTTAGGCCCTGACTACGAGCAGTACTTC
NA | TRBJ1-4 | TRBV10-1 | NA | 14 | CASSEIRDREKLFF | TGCGCCAGCAGTGAGATACGGGACCGGGAAAAACTGTTTTTT
NA | TRBJ1-5 | TRBV27 | NA | 14 | CASSHTKGNQPQHF | TGTGCCAGCAGTCATACTAAGGGGAATCAGCCCCAGCATTTT
NA | TRBJ1-6 | TRBV7-9 | NA | 15 | CASSPGDRFNSPLHF | TGTGCCAGCAGCCCCGGAGACAGGTTTAATTCACCCCTCCACTTT
NA | TRBJ2-7 | TRBV10-3 | few | 14 | CAISESMTVYEQYF | TGTGCCATCAGTGAGTCTATGACAGTCTACGAGCAGTACTTC
NA | TRBJ1-3 | TRBV14 | NA | 17 | CASSQWGLRDSGNTIYF | TGTGCCAGCAGCCAATGGGGACTACGAGACTCTGGAAACACCATATATTTT
NA | TRBJ1-5 | TRBV19 | few | 12 | CAVGSPNQPQHF | TGTGCCGTAGGGTCTCCGAATCAGCCCCAGCATTTT
NA | TRBJ1-2 | TRBV4-3 | NA | 16 | CASSQGTTGGRDGYTF | TGCGCCAGCAGCCAGGGAACAACAGGAGGACGGGATGGCTACACCTTC
NA | TRBJ2-1 | TRBV5-4 | medium-sized | 14 | CASSLSLRLDEQFF | TGTGCCAGCAGCTTGTCCCTCCGGTTGGATGAGCAGTTCTTC
NA | TRBJ2-5 | TRBV11-1 | NA | 14 | CASSLRQEQETQYF | TGTGCCAGCAGCTTACGGCAGGAACAAGAGACCCAGTACTTC
TRBD1 | TRBJ2-7 | TRBV27 | NA | 15 | CASSLRQGVVYEQYF | TGTGCCAGCAGTTTACGACAGGGGGTCGTATACGAGCAGTACTTC
NA | TRBJ1-3 | TRBV7-9 | NA | 14 | CASSPPADGNTIYF | TGTGCCAGCAGCCCCCCGGCGGACGGAAACACCATATATTTT
NA | TRBJ2-1 | TRBV4-2 | NA | 12 | CASSGMNNEQFF | TGTGCCAGCAGCGGGATGAACAATGAGCAGTTCTTC
TRBD2 | TRBJ2-3 | TRBV30 | NA | 16 | CAWSTGLAGAQDTQYF | TGTGCCTGGAGTACAGGACTAGCGGGGGCACAGGATACGCAGTATTTT
TRBD1 | TRBJ1-1 | TRBV7-6 | NA | 14 | CASSEYRGETEAFF | TGTGCCAGCAGCGAATACAGGGGAGAGACTGAAGCTTTCTTT
TRBD1 | TRBJ1-5 | TRBV9 | NA | 19 | CASSGDVHSQQGPNQPQHF | TGTGCCAGCAGCGGAGACGTCCATTCTCAACAGGGGCCTAATCAGCCCCAGCATTTT
TRBD1 | TRBJ2-1 | TRBV4-1 | NA | 15 | CASSLLTGGYNEQFF | TGCGCCAGCAGCCTCTTGACAGGGGGTTACAATGAGCAGTTCTTC
TRBD2 | TRBJ2-2 | TRBV5-4 | few | 20 | CASSPTVGLAGGPGTGELFF | TGTGCCAGCAGCCCGACGGTAGGACTAGCGGGAGGGCCGGGGACCGGGGAGCTGTTTTTT
TRBD1 | TRBJ2-6 | TRBV7-8 | NA | 18 | CASSPTPGQGTGANVLTF | TGTGCCAGCAGCCCTACCCCGGGACAGGGTACCGGGGCCAACGTCCTGACTTTC
TRBD2 | TRBJ2-2 | TRBV28 | once | 18 | CASSSRAGLAGNTGELFF | TGTGCCAGCAGCTCCCGGGCGGGACTAGCAGGGAACACCGGGGAGCTGTTTTTT
TRBD2 | TRBJ2-5 | TRBV30 | NA | 15 | CAWSSTGTRGETQYF | TGTGCCTGGAGCTCTACCGGGACTAGGGGGGAGACCCAGTACTTC
NA | TRBJ2-5 | TRBV7-2 | NA | 14 | CASSVPGRQETQYF | TGTGCCAGCAGCGTACCGGGCCGACAAGAGACCCAGTACTTC
TRBD1 | TRBJ2-1 | TRBV14 | NA | 14 | CASSQGTGDNEQFF | TGTGCCAGCAGCCAGGGGACAGGGGACAATGAGCAGTTCTTC
TRBD1 | TRBJ2-5 | TRBV6-1 | NA | 14 | CASSEPGQGETQYF | TGTGCCAGCAGTGAACCTGGACAGGGGGAGACCCAGTACTTC
NA | TRBJ2-2 | TRBV19 | NA | 14 | CASSMGSKVGELFF | TGTGCCAGTAGTATGGGGTCAAAGGTCGGGGAGCTGTTTTTT
TRBD1 | TRBJ2-5 | TRBV12-5 | NA | 16 | CASGLALPQGAGTQYF | TGTGCTAGTGGTTTGGCCCTCCCCCAGGGGGCAGGGACCCAGTACTTC
TRBD2 | TRBJ2-3 | TRBV29-1 | NA | 14 | CSVDIAGARDTQYF | TGCAGCGTTGATATAGCGGGGGCCAGGGATACGCAGTATTTT
TRBD1 | TRBJ1-2 | TRBV7-9 | NA | 14 | CASSNTQGAEGYTF | TGTGCCAGCAGCAACACCCAGGGGGCGGAGGGCTACACCTTC
TRBD1 | TRBJ2-7 | TRBV19 | NA | 14 | CASGSGTGFSEQYF | TGTGCCAGCGGATCCGGGACAGGATTCTCCGAGCAGTACTTC
NA | TRBJ2-1 | TRBV27 | NA | 14 | CASSPAVGYNEQFF | TGTGCCAGCAGTCCGGCGGTGGGGTACAATGAGCAGTTCTTC
NA | TRBJ2-1 | TRBV10-2 | NA | 13 | CASSVLGDNEQFF | TGCGCCAGCAGTGTTCTAGGCGACAATGAGCAGTTCTTC
NA | TRBJ1-2 | TRBV5-1 | NA | 15 | CASSLGATGNYGYTF | TGCGCCAGCAGCTTGGGGGCGACAGGCAACTATGGCTACACCTTC
NA | TRBJ1-2 | TRBV5-1 | NA | 12 | CASSRTADGYTF | TGCGCCAGCAGTCGGACAGCGGACGGCTACACCTTC
NA | TRBJ1-6 | TRBV5-6 | few | 12 | CASSLYRSPLHF | TGTGCCAGCAGCTTGTATCGTTCACCCCTCCACTTT
TRBD1 | TRBJ2-5 | TRBV28 | NA | 16 | CASSAGGRGNQETQYF | TGTGCCAGCAGCGCCGGAGGCAGGGGGAACCAAGAGACCCAGTACTTC
NA | TRBJ1-3 | TRBV6-5 | NA | 14 | CASALNPGGNTIYF | TGTGCCAGCGCCCTAAACCCCGGGGGAAACACCATATATTTT